Below, 20 T cell receptor beta chains from the same sample are listed, as sequenced in a study of vaccination and CD4 T cells after COVID-19. An Oncomine TCR Beta short-read assay was used to sequence the DNA from cultured CD4+ T cells. Each CDR3 protein gets one entry after TCRdb re-called the PCR reads with MiXCR. The sample contains 9,500 to 15,000 distinct CDR3 sequences, about two thirds of which appear only once. Treatment noted: roughly 11-day PBMC culture with coronavirus spike peptide pools or control peptides (ViraFEST assay). The antigens of these receptors remain unknown. Sequenced: CD4+ T cells from blood, cultured in vitro. The source of these receptors is a human donor who had recovered from COVID-19.

This clonotype was observed a few times. Just one base apart from a much larger clone, this may be a read error. The V call is TRBV7-3, the J call TRBJ1-3, with 9 positions matching TRBD1. Looked up from germline, CDR1 is SGHTA and CDR2 is FQGTGA. The CDR3 spans 17 residues. CDR3 residues: CASSLMPPGQGGSTIYF. CDR3 coding DNA: TGTGCCAGCAGCTTAATGCCCCCGGGACAGGGAGGAAGCACCATATATTTT.

A remark on this clonotype: It is unclear where the CDR3 begins or ends on the DNA, so no DNA is shown, and the CDR3 is as TCRdb lists it. The chain couples TRBV7-5 to TRBJ2-5; the table's TRBD2 call for D was not verified on the DNA. TRBV7-5 is described as a pseudogene. Counting both end residues, the CDR3 totals 17 amino acids. CDR3 loop: CISVPEKEREGPQTQYF.

The chain employs TRBV28 and TRBJ2-7, with TRBD2 matching over 14 bases. CDR1 and CDR2 (germline): MDHEN, SYDVKM. Trimming cost V 6 bases and J 5 bases; bases outside gene matches: 6. The CDR3 is 15 residues long. The CDR3 DNA is TGTGCCAGCAGACCGGGACTAGCGGGGGTTCACGAGCAGTACTTC. It is translated as CASRPGLAGVHEQYF.

This chain uses TRBV6-2 or TRBV6-3 with TRBJ2-3; D not resolved. The CDR3 covers 13 residues. Trimming stripped 4 bases from V and 6 bases from J, with 11 bases between. Germline CDR1 and CDR2: MNHEY and SVGEGT. The CDR3 bases are TGTGCCAGCAGTTGGGCCCAACTGGATACGCAGTATTTT. It yields the protein CASSWAQLDTQYF.

The chain links TRBV6-1 to TRBJ1-5, with no clear D. V was shortened by 8 bases and J by 2 bases, with 10 bases between the two germline ends. This CDR3 comprises 13 residues. Germline V gene lookup returns CDR1 MNHNS and CDR2 SASEGT. The DNA for the CDR3 is TGTGCCAGCTCCTACGGGGGCAATCAGCCCCAGCATTTT. It specifies CASSYGGNQPQHF.

This chain links TRBV11-2 with TRBJ1-1; no clear D gene. Germline CDR1 SGHAT, CDR2 FQNNGV. The CDR3 covers 17 residues. The V gene lost 4 bases and the J gene lost 6 bases, with 24 bases spanning the gap. The CDR3 loop is CASSSIMRERVKAEAFF. In DNA, the CDR3 is TGTGCCAGCAGCTCGATTATGAGGGAGAGGGTAAAAGCTGAAGCTTTCTTT. Based on the CDR3 plus reference TRBV11-2 and TRBJ1-1, the full variable domain is EAGVAQSPRYKIIEKRQSVAFWCNPISGHATLYWYQQILGQGPKLLIQFQNNGVVDDSQLPKDRFSAERLKGVDSTLKIQPAKLEDSAVYLCASSSIMRERVKAEAFFGQGTRLTVV.

This clonotype ranks as medium-sized. The chain recombines TRBV7-8 with TRBJ1-6; a possible D gene is TRBD1 (6 bases). Germline CDR1 reads SGHVS; CDR2 reads FQNEAQ. Trimming pared 5 bases from V and 9 bases from J, leaving 14 bases between. This CDR3 spans 14 amino acids. CDR3 sequence reads: CASSLGLGGSPLHF. For the CDR3, the DNA is TGTGCCAGCAGCCTGGGGCTAGGGGGTTCACCCCTCCACTTT.

This clonotype appeared a few times. This chain joins TRBV20-1 and TRBJ1-5; D unclear. The V and J ends lost 6 bases and 4 bases respectively, with 16 bases between them. This CDR3 is 14 amino acids long. Germline V CDR1 and CDR2: DFQATT, SNEGSKA (reference sequence). CDR3 in DNA: TGCAGTGCGGCCGGGTCCCCACAGAATCAGCCCCAGCATTTT. Amino acid sequence: CSAAGSPQNQPQHF.

The chain recombines TRBV5-1 with TRBJ2-3; the match to TRBD2 covers 10 bases. This CDR3 has 16 residues. Trimming removed 4 bases from V and 3 bases from J; junction bases left unmatched: 8. The germline V gene encodes CDR1 SGHRS and CDR2 YFSETQ. The CDR3 loop is CASSTVPGLATDTQYF. DNA for the CDR3: TGCGCCAGCAGCACCGTTCCGGGACTAGCGACAGATACGCAGTATTTT.

This chain joins TRBV24-1 and TRBJ2-1, with D unresolved. The CDR3 spans 13 residues. Trimming took 6 bases from V and 8 from J, leaving 13 bases between them. CDR1 and CDR2 (germline): KGHDR, SFDVKD. The CDR3 region is CATSRAGVDEQFF. The DNA of the CDR3 is TGTGCCACCAGTAGGGCCGGCGTCGATGAGCAGTTCTTC.

This sequence joins TRBV20-1 and TRBJ2-3, with 7 bases matching TRBD2. J gave up 8 bases and V 4 bases, and 18 bases lay outside the gene matches. The germline V gene encodes CDR1 DFQATT and CDR2 SNEGSKA (reference sequence). This CDR3 contains 16 residues. The DNA of the CDR3 is TGCAGTGCTACGGCCTTTGAGCGGGGCGGTGGTGGTACGCAGTATTTT. It specifies CSATAFERGGGGTQYF.

The chain uses TRBV27 and TRBJ1-3; D unresolved. There are 15 residues in the CDR3. Germline-derived CDR1 and CDR2 are MNHEY and SMNVEV (reference sequence). Trimming cost V 10 bases and J 0 bases, with 16 bases left between them. CDR3: CATLVEGVSGNTIYF. CDR3 coding DNA: TGTGCCACGTTAGTGGAAGGTGTCTCTGGAAACACCATATATTTT.

The rearrangement joins TRBV2 to TRBJ1-3; D gene unclear. From germline, CDR1 is SNHLY and CDR2 FYNNEI. V was cut by 1 base and J by 4 bases, with 5 bases left in between. The CDR3 length is 13 residues. CDR3 amino acids: CASSEVSGNTIYF. CDR3 coding DNA: TGTGCCAGCAGTGAAGTTTCAGGAAACACCATATATTTT.

This chain links TRBV5-1 with TRBJ1-1, with TRBD1 matching over 11 bases. CDR1 and CDR2 (germline): SGHRS, YFSETQ. Germline trimming cut 6 bases from V and 6 bases from J; bases unmatched to any gene: 10. CDR3 length: 15 amino acids. The CDR3 nucleotides are TGCGCCAGCACGGAGTCCGGACAGGGGGCCCCTGAAGCTTTCTTT. Translated: CASTESGQGAPEAFF. Supplemented by reference TRBV5-1 and TRBJ1-1, the full variable domain reads KAGVTQTPRYLIKTRGQQVTLSCSPISGHRSVSWYQQTPGQGLQFLFEYFSETQRNKGNFPGRFSGRQFSNSRSEMNVSTLELGDSALYLCASTESGQGAPEAFFGQGTRLTVV.

This sequence joins TRBV2 and TRBJ1-5, with TRBD1 as a possible D gene (6 bases). Germline V lookup: CDR1 SNHLY, CDR2 FYNNEI. The CDR3 has 15 amino acids. Trimming left V 6 bases short and J 3 bases short, with 15 bases between. The CDR3: CASSRPGGNNQPQHF. CDR3 DNA: TGTGCCAGCAGCCGTCCGGGGGGCAACAATCAGCCCCAGCATTTT.

V and J are TRBV28 and TRBJ2-1, with 10 bases fitting TRBD1. The J call is uncertain, as TRBJ2-7 better fits the DNA end. The CDR3 runs to 14 residues. Germline V gene data show CDR1 as MDHEN and CDR2 as SYDVKM. DNA for the CDR3: TGTGCCAGCAGTTCCGGGACAGGGGCCTACGAGCAGTACTTC. Translation gives CASSSGTGAYEQYF.

This clonotype has more than one count but fewer than ten. The rearrangement uses TRBV19 and TRBJ2-3, with 7 bases identical to TRBD2. The V segment lost 10 bases and the J segment 2 bases; nucleotides outside the gene matches: 6. The germline gives CDR1 LNHDA, CDR2 SQIVND (reference sequence). The CDR3 contains 13 residues. CDR3 DNA sequence: TGTGCCACGGGAGGCAGGAACACAGATACGCAGTATTTT. This translates into CATGGRNTDTQYF.

V is TRBV6-1 and J is TRBJ2-3, with TRBD1 identical over 8 bases. The length of the CDR3 is 14 residues. The trim removed 5 bases at V and 0 bases at J, leaving 1 base unmatched. Germline V gene lookup returns CDR1 MNHNS and CDR2 SASEGT. CDR3 sequence reads: CASSRQGSTDTQYF. CDR3 nucleotides: TGTGCCAGCAGTAGACAGGGGAGCACAGATACGCAGTATTTT.

The V gene is TRBV20-1, the J gene TRBJ2-3; tentative D call: TRBD2 (6 bases). CDR1 and CDR2 from the germline V gene are DFQATT and SNEGSKA (reference sequence). V lost 2 bases to trimming and J lost 1 base, with 16 bases between them. This CDR3 comprises 16 residues. The CDR3 sequence: CSARLRASVGTDTQYF. As DNA, the CDR3 is TGCAGTGCTAGATTGAGAGCTAGCGTGGGCACAGATACGCAGTATTTT.

The chain has TRBV29-1 and TRBJ2-7, with 11 bases that match TRBD2. CDR3 length: 14 amino acids. Trimming removed 4 bases from V and 4 bases from J; junction bases left unmatched: 6. Germline CDR1 reads SQVTM; CDR2 reads ANQGSEA. This CDR3 reads CSVGGGLAAYEQYF. The CDR3 nucleotides are TGCAGCGTTGGGGGGGGACTAGCGGCATACGAGCAGTACTTC.